This passage covers 20 T cell receptor beta chains from one sample sequenced in a study of pediatric ulcerative colitis. One to two pinch biopsies were taken from the rectum during colonoscopy. Sequencing was performed with immunoSEQ multiplex PCR; in TCRdb, only in-frame clones are kept and a portion is missing. The table includes 30,000 to 40,000 clones, roughly 81% detected once. The material sequenced was gut tissue. All receptors derive from a boy aged 5-17 years with mild ulcerative colitis.

The chain combines TRBV2 with TRBJ1-1; D call uncertain. The length of the CDR3 is 13 residues. CDR1 and CDR2 (germline): SNHLY, FYNNEI. The V and J ends lost 5 bases and 1 base respectively, with 8 bases between them. Here the CDR3 reads CASSLGWNTEAFF. The CDR3 coding sequence is TGTGCCAGCAGTCTCGGCTGGAACACTGAAGCTTTCTTT.

The V call is TRBV30, the J call TRBJ2-3; 10 positions match TRBD1. CDR1 is GTSNPN and CDR2 is SVGIG in the germline V gene (reference sequence). This CDR3 contains 15 residues. After removal of 2 bases from V and 6 bases from J, the junction contained 8 bases not matched to a gene. In DNA form, the CDR3 reads TGTGCCTGGAGTATCGGGACAGGGGTATTTGATACGCAGTATTTT. Translation: CAWSIGTGVFDTQYF.

The chain is built from TRBV21-1 and TRBJ1-2; the table gives TRBD1 as D, unverified against the DNA. TRBV21-1 is labeled a pseudogene. The CDR3 length is 15 residues. The CDR3 nucleotides are TGTGCCAGCAGCAAAGGGGCAGGGGATACTTATGGCTACACCTTC. This sequence encodes CASSKGAGDTYGYTF.

In this sample, this clone turned up once. This chain joins TRBV4-2 and TRBJ2-1, with 10 bases aligning to TRBD2. The J segment lost 8 bases and the V segment lost 3 bases, leaving 4 bases of the junction unmatched. Per the germline V gene, CDR1 is LGHNA and CDR2 is YNFKEQ. The CDR3 is 14 residues long. CDR3 bases: TGTGCCAGCAGCCATACTAGCGGGGATTATGAGCAGTTCTTC. Protein product: CASSHTSGDYEQFF.

The V call is TRBV9, the J call TRBJ1-6; weak D call: TRBD1 (6 bases). The germline CDR1 and CDR2 sequences are SGDLS and YYNGEE. CDR3 length: 14 residues. Trimming took 4 bases from V and 8 from J, leaving 13 bases between them. CDR3 in amino acids: CASSPTGQHSPLHF. The CDR3 DNA follows: TGTGCCAGCAGCCCCACCGGACAGCATTCACCCCTCCACTTT.

This chain links TRBV5-5 with TRBJ2-7; D possibly matches TRBD1 or TRBD2 (5 bases each). The ends were cut back, 5 bases at V and 1 base at J, with 16 bases in the middle. CDR3 length equals 15 residues. The V gene's germline CDR1 is SGHKS and CDR2 YYEKEE (reference sequence). Here the CDR3 reads CASSRGLFASYEQYF. For the CDR3, the DNA is TGTGCCAGCAGTCGGGGCTTATTCGCTTCCTACGAGCAGTACTTC.

The J gene is TRBJ1-4, the V gene TRBV4-2, with TRBD1 matching over 7 bases. The germline V gene has CDR1 LGHNA and CDR2 YNFKEQ. The CDR3 covers 15 residues. After removal of 1 base from V and 3 bases from J, the junction contained 2 bases not matched to a gene. DNA of the CDR3: TGTGCCAGCAGCCAAGTTGGGACAGCTAATGAAAAACTGTTTTTT. As protein: CASSQVGTANEKLFF.

This chain connects TRBV11-3 to TRBJ2-2; D ambiguous. The length of the CDR3 is 15 residues. Looked up from germline, CDR1 is SGHNT and CDR2 is YENEEA. Trimming removed 5 bases at V and 4 bases at J, with 14 bases between. CDR3 amino acids: CASSPNPRRTGELFF. CDR3 in DNA: TGTGCCAGCAGCCCCAACCCGAGGCGCACCGGGGAGCTGTTTTTT. The variable domain in full, completed from reference TRBV11-3 and TRBJ2-2, reads EAGVVQSPRYKIIEKKQPVAFWCNPISGHNTLYWYLQNLGQGPELLIRYENEEAVDDSQLPKDRFSAERLKGVDSTLKIQPAELGDSAVYLCASSPNPRRTGELFFGEGSRLTVL.

This clone was observed a single time. The chain employs TRBV2 and TRBJ1-3; 9 nucleotides match TRBD1. Germline values: CDR1 SNHLY, CDR2 FYNNEI. Trimming removed 6 bases from V and 4 bases from J; junction bases left unmatched: 4. The CDR3 runs to 14 residues. The CDR3 sequence: CASRRQGEGNTIYF. CDR3 coding DNA: TGTGCCAGCAGGAGACAGGGGGAAGGAAACACCATATATTTT.

This clone has only a few counts. The chain has TRBV2 and TRBJ2-6; the D is unclear. This CDR3 comprises 16 residues. The V and J ends lost 5 bases and 1 base respectively, with 12 bases between them. The germline CDR1 and CDR2 sequences are SNHLY and FYNNEI. CDR3 amino acids: CASSLRPSSGANVLTF. The CDR3 DNA reads TGTGCCAGCAGTCTCAGACCTTCATCTGGGGCCAACGTCCTGACTTTC.

The chain joins TRBV5-6 to TRBJ1-2; 8 nucleotides agree with TRBD1. The CDR3 runs 13 residues. Trimming removed 3 bases from V and 8 bases from J; junction bases left unmatched: 6. The V gene's germline CDR1 is SGHDT and CDR2 YYEEEE. As DNA, the CDR3 is TGTGCCAGCAGCTGGAGGACAGGGAGAGGCTACACCTTC. Protein: CASSWRTGRGYTF.

This chain connects TRBV5-8 to TRBJ2-6; D not resolved. V was shortened by 4 bases and J by 2 bases, with 10 bases between the two germline ends. CDR3 length equals 15 residues. From germline, CDR1 is SGHTS and CDR2 YDEGEE. The CDR3 DNA follows: TGTGCCAGCAGCCACGGTAGGGCTGGGGCCAACGTCCTGACTTTC. Protein product: CASSHGRAGANVLTF.

This rearrangement joins TRBV5-1 to TRBJ1-1, with unresolved D. Germline CDR1 SGHRS, CDR2 YFSETQ. This CDR3 comprises 14 residues. Trimming removed 1 base from V and 5 bases from J, with 12 bases in between. CDR3 nucleotides: TGCGCCAGCAGCTTGTGGGAGAGAGGGACTGAAGCTTTCTTT. Amino acids: CASSLWERGTEAFF. Full variable domain (rest looked up from reference TRBV5-1 and TRBJ1-1): KAGVTQTPRYLIKTRGQQVTLSCSPISGHRSVSWYQQTPGQGLQFLFEYFSETQRNKGNFPGRFSGRQFSNSRSEMNVSTLELGDSALYLCASSLWERGTEAFFGQGTRLTVV.

This clone was detected a few times. V usage is TRBV5-8 and J usage is TRBJ1-6, with no clear D. This CDR3 comprises 12 residues. Germline assignment: CDR1 SGHTS and CDR2 YDEGEE. The V end lost 4 bases, the J end lost 7 bases, and 6 bases lay between the germline ends. In nucleotides, the CDR3 is TGTGCCAGCAGCCCATGGAATTCACCCCTCCACTTT. It codes for CASSPWNSPLHF.

The chain couples TRBV19 to TRBJ1-1; no firm D call. The germline V gene has CDR1 LNHDA and CDR2 SQIVND (reference sequence). CDR3 length: 11 residues. Trimming shortened V by 8 bases and J by 2 bases, and 6 bases separated the two germline ends. CDR3 loop: CASSGNTEAFF. The CDR3 bases are TGTGCCAGTTCGGGAAACACTGAAGCTTTCTTT. The whole variable domain, remainder taken from reference TRBV19 and TRBJ1-1, is DGGITQSPKYLFRKEGQNVTLSCEQNLNHDAMYWYRQDPGQGLRLIYYSQIVNDFQKGDIAEGYSVSREKKESFPLTVTSAQKNPTAFYLCASSGNTEAFFGQGTRLTVV.

The CDR3 spells CASSLVAAADYGYTF. DNA for the CDR3: TGTGCCAGCAGCTTGGTAGCGGCCGCTGACTATGGCTACACCTTC. The chain joins TRBV5-4 to TRBJ1-2; D is uncertain. Trimming left V 0 bases short and J 3 bases short, with 12 bases between. Germline V gene sequence: CDR1 SGHNT, CDR2 YYREEE (reference sequence). This CDR3 contains 15 residues.

V and J are TRBV7-9 and TRBJ1-1; tentatively, D is TRBD1 (5 bases). V shed 7 bases and J shed 11 bases, with 14 bases lying between them. CDR3 length: 11 amino acids. The germline gives CDR1 SEHNR, CDR2 FQNEAQ (reference sequence). The CDR3 DNA follows: TGTGCCAGCACGGGAGGGGCTTGGGCTTTCTTT. This codes for CASTGGAWAFF.

This chain connects TRBV27 to TRBJ1-1; D is perhaps TRBD1 (5 bases). The CDR3 runs 16 residues. V was pared by 1 base and J by 8 bases, with 20 bases between. Germline V gene data show CDR1 as MNHEY and CDR2 as SMNVEV (reference sequence). Here the CDR3 DNA reads TGTGCCAGCAGTTTATTTCCCCTTGGGGCCCAGGGAGAAGCTTTCTTT. This gives the protein CASSLFPLGAQGEAFF.

V usage is TRBV6-1 and J usage is TRBJ1-1; TRBD1 is a possible D gene (5 bases). The germline V and J ends were trimmed by 6 bases and 4 bases, with 12 bases remaining between them. The CDR3 has 13 amino acids. Germline-derived CDR1 and CDR2 are MNHNS and SASEGT. This chain's CDR3 is CASRPRQSTEAFF. The CDR3 nucleotides read TGTGCCAGCAGACCCCGACAGAGCACTGAAGCTTTCTTT.

This clone was recorded once. This chain uses TRBV4-1 with TRBJ1-1; the D is unclear. CDR1 is MGHRA, CDR2 YSYEKL, per germline. The CDR3 extends over 15 amino acids. V dropped 2 bases and J dropped 5 bases, with 15 bases sitting between them. In DNA, the CDR3 is TGCGCCAGCAGCCAAACGGACGGCCTAAAGACTGAAGCTTTCTTT. Encoded protein: CASSQTDGLKTEAFF.